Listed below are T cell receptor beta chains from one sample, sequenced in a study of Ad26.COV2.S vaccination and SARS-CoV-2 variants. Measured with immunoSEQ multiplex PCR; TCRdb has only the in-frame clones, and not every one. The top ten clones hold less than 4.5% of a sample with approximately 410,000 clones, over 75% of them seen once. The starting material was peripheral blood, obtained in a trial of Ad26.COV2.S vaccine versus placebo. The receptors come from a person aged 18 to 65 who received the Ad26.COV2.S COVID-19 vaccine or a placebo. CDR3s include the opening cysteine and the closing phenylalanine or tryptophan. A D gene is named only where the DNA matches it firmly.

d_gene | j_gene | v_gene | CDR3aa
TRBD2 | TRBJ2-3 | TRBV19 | CASSIGLAGGTDTQYF
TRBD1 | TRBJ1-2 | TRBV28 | CASFPTTTGAYYGYTF
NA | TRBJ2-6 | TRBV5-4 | CASSPTATSGANVLTF
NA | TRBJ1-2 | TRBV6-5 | CASNVGTNNYGYTF
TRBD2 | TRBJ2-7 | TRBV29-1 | CSATGGRVSEQYF
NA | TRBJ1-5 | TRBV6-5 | CASSLTEWVQPQHF
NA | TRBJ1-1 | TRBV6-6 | CASSYSATNTEAFF
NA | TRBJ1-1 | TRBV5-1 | CASSLDGANTEAFF
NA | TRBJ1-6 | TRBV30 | CAWSVSSGALHF
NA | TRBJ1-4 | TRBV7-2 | CASSWGLGANEKLFF
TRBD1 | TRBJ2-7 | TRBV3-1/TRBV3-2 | CASSQEGTGESSYEQYF
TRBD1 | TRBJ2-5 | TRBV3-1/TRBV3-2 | CASTPEGARQETQYF
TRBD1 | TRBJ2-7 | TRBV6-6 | CASSLRTGREQYF
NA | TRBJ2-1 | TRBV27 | CASSLSQYNEQFF
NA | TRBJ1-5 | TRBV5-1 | CASSPTGSNQPQHF
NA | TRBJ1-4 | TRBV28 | CASRPGSEKLFF
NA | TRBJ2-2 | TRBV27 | CASSFGAGRTGELFF
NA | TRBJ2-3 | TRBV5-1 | CARAAPTRTDTQYF
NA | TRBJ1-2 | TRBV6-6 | CASSYGEDGYTF
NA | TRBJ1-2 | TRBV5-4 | CASSYTGNNGYTF
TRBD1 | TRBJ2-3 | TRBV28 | CASRGTGKVNTQYF
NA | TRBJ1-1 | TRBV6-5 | CASSRGGGTEAFF